This T cell receptor (beta chain) was sequenced for a study of PD-L1 blockade in urothelial cancer. Sample time point: pretreatment peripheral blood. Assay: immunoSEQ multiplex PCR; the TCRdb copy retains only in-frame clones and omits some. The sample has tens of thousands of clones, about 90% seen once. Study outcomes and limitations: Expansion of tumor-associated blood clones at 3 weeks was greater in durable-benefit patients.

Germline assignment: CDR1 KGHSH and CDR2 LQKENI. J was trimmed by 4 bases and V by 0 bases; bases with no gene match: 2. The CDR3 is made up of 14 amino acids. Comments on this clone: Its antigen is currently unknown.

The J gene is TRBJ2-5, the V gene TRBV18; 7 bases fit TRBD2. This TCR was sampled from a man aged 55 to 69 with urothelial cancer. Source: PBMCs, taken around atezolizumab (anti-PD-L1) treatment. The CDR3 region has the DNA TGTGCCAGCTCACCACCCTGGGGGGGAGAGACCCAGTACTTC. Protein: CASSPPWGGETQYF.